The 28 T cell receptor beta chains given below trace back to one sample, sequenced in a study of blood T cell repertoires in COVID-19. Method: immunoSEQ multiplex PCR; TCRdb's copy keeps in-frame clones and lacks some. Among about 50,000 clones listed, just over 85% were seen once. Sequencing used peripheral blood. The receptor source for this set is a woman older than 75 with COVID-19, enrolled during active disease.

This chain connects TRBV7-2 to TRBJ2-6; 8 nucleotides match TRBD2. The V gene's germline CDR1 is SGHTA and CDR2 FQGNSA. The J segment lost 0 bases and the V segment lost 7 bases, leaving 5 bases of the junction unmatched. The CDR3 contains 16 residues. The DNA of the CDR3 is TGTGCCAGCAAGAGGGGGACTAGCTCTGGGGCCAACGTCCTGACTTTC. Its protein is CASKRGTSSGANVLTF. Full variable domain (remainder filled in from reference TRBV7-2 and TRBJ2-6): GAGVSQSPSNKVTEKGKDVELRCDPISGHTALYWYRQSLGQGLEFLIYFQGNSAPDKSGLPSDRFSAERTGGSVSTLTIQRTQQEDSAVYLCASKRGTSSGANVLTFGAGSRLTVL.

The chain carries TRBV27 and TRBJ1-1; D not resolved. This CDR3 spans 15 amino acids. Germline V gene sequence: CDR1 MNHEY, CDR2 SMNVEV (reference sequence). Trimming took off 5 bases at V and 3 bases at J, with 16 bases between the two ends. The CDR3 sequence is CASSPTVWGDTEAFF. The CDR3 DNA is TGTGCCAGCAGTCCGACCGTTTGGGGAGACACTGAAGCTTTCTTT.

The chain employs TRBV6-6 and TRBJ2-5; weak D call: TRBD2 (6 bases). CDR3 length: 14 residues. Germline CDR1 MNHNY, CDR2 SVGAGI (reference sequence). V gave up 7 bases and J gave up 5 bases, with 17 bases separating them. In DNA form, the CDR3 reads TGTGCCAGCACCCAAAGGACTGGGAGGGAGACCCAGTACTTC. Translated: CASTQRTGRETQYF.

The rearrangement links TRBV19 to TRBJ1-5; 7 bases match TRBD1. CDR3 length equals 15 residues. V trimming: 1 base; J trimming: 5 bases; junction bases outside the gene matches: 5. Germline CDR1 reads LNHDA; CDR2 reads SQIVND (reference sequence). The CDR3 nucleotides read TGTGCCAGTAGTATAGTTGGGGACAGATATCAGCCCCAGCATTTT. Protein sequence: CASSIVGDRYQPQHF. Using reference TRBV19 and TRBJ1-5 for the parts outside the CDR3, the full variable domain is DGGITQSPKYLFRKEGQNVTLSCEQNLNHDAMYWYRQDPGQGLRLIYYSQIVNDFQKGDIAEGYSVSREKKESFPLTVTSAQKNPTAFYLCASSIVGDRYQPQHFGDGTRLSIL.

The chain recombines TRBV5-1 with TRBJ2-7; 7 bases match TRBD1. J gave up 7 bases and V 0 bases, and 10 bases lay outside the gene matches. CDR3 size: 15 residues. Germline loops: CDR1 SGHRS, CDR2 YFSETQ. CDR3 in DNA: TGCGCCAGCAGCTTGGACGGACAGGTAAAGATAGAGCAGTACTTC. Translating gives CASSLDGQVKIEQYF.

This chain uses TRBV13 with TRBJ2-2; unclear D gene. The CDR3 sequence is 13 residues long. Germline values: CDR1 PRHDT, CDR2 FYEKMQ (reference sequence). V was pared by 5 bases and J by 2 bases, with 6 bases between. The CDR3 protein is CASSLRNTGELFF. The DNA for the CDR3 is TGTGCCAGCAGCCTGCGAAACACCGGGGAGCTGTTTTTT.

V and J are TRBV6-5 and TRBJ1-4, with 7 bases that match TRBD1. CDR1 and CDR2 (germline): MNHEY, SVGAGI. The CDR3 covers 13 residues. Trimming removed 9 bases from V and 11 bases from J; junction bases left unmatched: 12. This CDR3 reads CASRDRPIEKLFF. As DNA, the CDR3 is TGTGCCAGTCGGGACAGACCTATTGAGAAACTGTTTTTT.

The rearrangement uses TRBV5-8 and TRBJ1-3, with TRBD1 identical over 10 bases. The CDR3 loop spans 16 amino acids. Germline values: CDR1 SGHTS, CDR2 YDEGEE. J lost 4 bases, V lost 0 bases, and 4 bases had no gene match. The CDR3 DNA follows: TGTGCCAGCAGCTTGGGACAGGGGGCAGGAGGAAACACCATATATTTT. Protein sequence: CASSLGQGAGGNTIYF.

The chain has TRBV18 and TRBJ2-3; 7 bases align to TRBD1. Germline lookup yields CDR1 KGHSH and CDR2 LQKENI. There are 17 residues in the CDR3. The junction had 11 bases not matched to a gene; V was cut back by 3 bases and J by 2 bases. CDR3 nucleotides: TGTGCCAGCTCACCCCAACTAGGGGACAGAGACACAGATACGCAGTATTTT. Translated: CASSPQLGDRDTDTQYF.

The gene calls are TRBV18 and TRBJ1-1; no clear D. This CDR3 region has 16 residues. Germline CDR1 is KGHSH and CDR2 is LQKENI. V lost 2 bases to trimming and J lost 4 bases, with 17 bases between them. The CDR3 bases are TGTGCCAGCTCACCATTGCGTCAAAGCGGTGGCACTGAAGCTTTCTTT. Amino acid sequence: CASSPLRQSGGTEAFF.

The chain links TRBV9 to TRBJ2-7; a possible D gene is TRBD1 (6 bases). Deletions cut 3 bases from V and 2 bases from J, with 15 bases between. The germline gives CDR1 SGDLS, CDR2 YYNGEE. This CDR3 has 15 amino acids. Written as DNA, the CDR3 is TGTGCCAGCAGCGCCCGTCCGGGACATCCCTACGAGCAGTACTTC. This sequence encodes CASSARPGHPYEQYF.

The chain's CDR3 is CASSLELGGTEAFF. The CDR3 DNA sequence: TGTGCCAGCAGCTTAGAGCTGGGGGGCACTGAAGCTTTCTTT. The gene calls are TRBV7-8 and TRBJ1-1; TRBD1 might be the D (5 bases). The CDR3 extends over 14 amino acids. V was clipped by 1 base and J by 4 bases, with 10 bases between them. Germline-derived CDR1 and CDR2 are SGHVS and FQNEAQ.

The chain links TRBV15 to TRBJ1-5; a possible D gene is TRBD1 (5 bases). The V and J ends lost 0 bases and 6 bases respectively, with 6 bases between them. Germline V gene lookup returns CDR1 LNHNV and CDR2 YYDKDF (reference sequence). This CDR3 spans 13 amino acids. Written as DNA, the CDR3 is TGTGCCACCAGCAGAGATAGGGGTCAGCCCCAGCATTTT. This codes for CATSRDRGQPQHF.

The chain uses TRBV5-1 and TRBJ1-3; TRBD1 is a possible D gene (5 bases). V lost 3 bases and J lost 0, with 16 bases in between. The CDR3 is made up of 17 amino acids. Looked up from germline, CDR1 is SGHRS and CDR2 is YFSETQ. Here the CDR3 DNA reads TGCGCCAGCAGCTCCGGACAAGCACCCGTCTCTGGAAACACCATATATTTT. It is translated as CASSSGQAPVSGNTIYF.

This chain links TRBV7-8 with TRBJ1-2, with D hard to call. The CDR3 has 13 amino acids. Trimming removed 2 bases at V and 2 bases at J, with 6 bases between. CDR1 and CDR2 (germline): SGHVS, FQNEAQ. CDR3 sequence (DNA): TGTGCCAGCAGCTTAACAGTGAACTATGGCTACACCTTC. Translated, it gives CASSLTVNYGYTF.

This chain joins TRBV25-1 and TRBJ1-2, with a tentative D call TRBD1 (6 bases). This CDR3 is built from 15 residues. Looked up from germline, CDR1 is MGHDK and CDR2 is SYGVNS. Trimming pared 3 bases from V and 2 bases from J, leaving 13 bases between. The DNA of the CDR3 is TGTGCCAGCAGTGACTCCCGAACAGGGAACTATGGCTACACCTTC. Translating gives CASSDSRTGNYGYTF.

A few counts support this clone. The chain recombines TRBV6-5 with TRBJ1-1; 7 positions agree with TRBD1. Germline V lookup: CDR1 MNHEY, CDR2 SVGAGI. There are 14 residues in the CDR3. The V segment lost 4 bases and the J segment 1 base; nucleotides outside the gene matches: 3. Here the CDR3 DNA reads TGTGCCAGCAGTTGGGACAGTTCGAACACTGAAGCTTTCTTT. Translation gives CASSWDSSNTEAFF.

The count of this clone is one. This rearrangement joins TRBV7-2 to TRBJ2-3; D is perhaps TRBD1 (6 bases). The V end was cut by 5 bases, the J end by 2 bases, with 14 bases between. Germline assignment: CDR1 SGHTA and CDR2 FQGNSA. There are 15 residues in the CDR3. CDR3: CASSIGWGLTDTQYF. The CDR3 DNA reads as TGTGCCAGCAGCATAGGATGGGGGCTCACAGATACGCAGTATTTT.

This clone was found once. This chain connects TRBV5-8 to TRBJ1-3, with D possibly matching TRBD1 (6 bases). Trimming took off 0 bases at V and 0 bases at J, with 13 bases between the two ends. The CDR3 length is 17 residues. Looked up from germline, CDR1 is SGHTS and CDR2 is YDEGEE. This CDR3 is CASSLAGRGFSGNTIYF. The CDR3, as DNA: TGTGCCAGCAGCTTGGCCGGCAGGGGCTTCTCTGGAAACACCATATATTTT.

The rearrangement links TRBV5-1 to TRBJ2-4; 7 bases align to TRBD1. Trimming took 4 bases from V and 0 from J; bases not matched to a gene: 7. The CDR3 extends over 16 amino acids. Germline V gene lookup returns CDR1 SGHRS and CDR2 YFSETQ. The CDR3 spells CASSPGTDLAKNIQYF. CDR3 nucleotides: TGCGCCAGCAGCCCGGGGACAGACCTAGCCAAAAACATTCAGTACTTC.

The rearrangement joins TRBV18 to TRBJ1-2, with 9 nucleotides matching TRBD1. This CDR3 region has 18 residues. CDR1 is KGHSH and CDR2 is LQKENI in the germline V gene. V dropped 1 base and J dropped 4; count of bases not matched to a gene: 13. CDR3 loop: CASSPLSGQGGFGYGYTF. In DNA, the CDR3 is TGTGCCAGCTCACCACTGTCGGGACAGGGTGGTTTCGGCTATGGCTACACCTTC. The complete variable domain, with remaining parts taken from reference TRBV18 and TRBJ1-2, reads NAGVMQNPRHLVRRRGQEARLRCSPMKGHSHVYWYRQLPEEGLKFMVYLQKENIIDESGMPKERFSAEFPKEGPSILRIQQVVRGDSAAYFCASSPLSGQGGFGYGYTFGSGTRLTVV.

In this sample, this clone turned up once. The chain links TRBV9 to TRBJ2-2, with 8 bases lining up with TRBD2. There are 15 residues in the CDR3. The ends lost 1 base at V and 4 bases at J; junction bases unmatched: 3. Germline CDR1 SGDLS, CDR2 YYNGEE. The CDR3 DNA follows: TGTGCCAGCAGCGTAAGTGGACTAGCCACCGGGGAGCTGTTTTTT. Amino acids: CASSVSGLATGELFF.

This clone turned up a few times. The V call is TRBV7-8, the J call TRBJ2-7; TRBD1 agrees at 7 bases. The CDR3 is 15 amino acids. The V gene's germline CDR1 is SGHVS and CDR2 FQNEAQ. With 5 bases clipped from V and 0 bases from J, the junction kept 7 bases outside the gene matches. The CDR3 reads CASSRVGTASYEQYF. The CDR3 coding sequence is TGTGCCAGCAGCCGAGTTGGGACAGCCTCCTACGAGCAGTACTTC.

The gene calls are TRBV30 and TRBJ2-7; 9 nucleotides align to TRBD2. After removal of 8 bases from V and 3 bases from J, the junction contained 8 bases not matched to a gene. The CDR3 consists of 13 residues. The germline V gene has CDR1 GTSNPN and CDR2 SVGIG (reference sequence). Written as DNA, the CDR3 is TGTGCCCGCGGGGGTAGCGGGGGCTACGAGCAGTACTTC. Translating gives CARGGSGGYEQYF.

A single count supports this clone. The chain combines TRBV7-2 with TRBJ2-5; TRBD2 is a possible D gene (5 bases). The CDR3 length is 14 residues. Germline CDR1 SGHTA, CDR2 FQGNSA. V was pared by 1 base and J by 2 bases, with 8 bases between. Here the CDR3 reads CASSLGGRQETQYF. In DNA, the CDR3 is TGTGCCAGCAGCTTAGGAGGGAGACAAGAGACCCAGTACTTC.

The chain combines TRBV4-2 with TRBJ2-5; 9 bases line up with TRBD1. Looked up from germline, CDR1 is LGHNA and CDR2 is YNFKEQ. Unmatched junction bases numbered 1, after V lost 3 bases and J lost 2 bases. The CDR3 has 14 amino acids. CDR3 nucleotides: TGTGCCAGCAGCCATGACAGGGGGCAAGAGACCCAGTACTTC. This gives the protein CASSHDRGQETQYF.

The rearrangement uses TRBV19 and TRBJ2-7, with 10 bases lining up with TRBD2. J was trimmed by 3 bases and V by 5 bases; bases with no gene match: 10. Per germline, CDR1 LNHDA and CDR2 SQIVND (reference sequence). This CDR3 contains 16 residues. The CDR3 is CASSLASGSSYYEQYF. The CDR3 DNA reads as TGTGCCAGTAGTTTGGCTAGCGGGAGTAGTTACTACGAGCAGTACTTC.

CDR3 nucleotide sequence: TGTGCCAGCAGCCAACCGGGTCTGAACACTGAAGCTTTCTTT. Its protein product is CASSQPGLNTEAFF. V gene TRBV14 combines with J gene TRBJ1-1; D remains unclear. The CDR3 consists of 14 residues. V was pared by 2 bases and J by 0 bases, with 7 bases between. CDR1 and CDR2 from the germline V gene are SGHDN and FVKESK.